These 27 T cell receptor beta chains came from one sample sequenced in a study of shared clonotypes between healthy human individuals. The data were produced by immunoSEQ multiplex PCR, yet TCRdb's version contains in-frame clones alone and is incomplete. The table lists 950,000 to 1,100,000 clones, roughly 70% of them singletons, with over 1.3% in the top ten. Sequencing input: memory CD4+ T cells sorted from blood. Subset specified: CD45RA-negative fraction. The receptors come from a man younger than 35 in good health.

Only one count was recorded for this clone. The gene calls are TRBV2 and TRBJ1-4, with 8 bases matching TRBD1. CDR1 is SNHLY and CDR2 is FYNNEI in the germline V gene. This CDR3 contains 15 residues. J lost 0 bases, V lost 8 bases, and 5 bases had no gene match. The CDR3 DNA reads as TGTGCCAGCGGGCAGGGGGCCGCAACTAATGAAAAACTGTTTTTT. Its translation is CASGQGAATNEKLFF.

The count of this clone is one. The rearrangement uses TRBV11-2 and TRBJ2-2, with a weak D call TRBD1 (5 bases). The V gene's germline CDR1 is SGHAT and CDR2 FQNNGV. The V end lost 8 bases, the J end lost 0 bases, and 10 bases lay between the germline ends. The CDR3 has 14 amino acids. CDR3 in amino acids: CASGAASNTGELFF. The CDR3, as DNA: TGTGCCAGCGGGGCGGCCTCGAACACCGGGGAGCTGTTTTTT.

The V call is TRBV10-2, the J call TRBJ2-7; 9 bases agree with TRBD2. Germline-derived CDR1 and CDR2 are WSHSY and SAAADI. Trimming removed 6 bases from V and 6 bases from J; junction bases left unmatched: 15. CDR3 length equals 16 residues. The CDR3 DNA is TGCGCCAGCAGCCCGCGCGGGGGAGCGGGAGGAGGCGAGCAGTACTTC. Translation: CASSPRGGAGGGEQYF.

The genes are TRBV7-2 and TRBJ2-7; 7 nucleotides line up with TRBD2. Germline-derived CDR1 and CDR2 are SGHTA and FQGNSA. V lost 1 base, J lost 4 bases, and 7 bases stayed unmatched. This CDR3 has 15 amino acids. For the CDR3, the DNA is TGTGCCAGCAGCTTAGATTTAGCGGGCTTTTACGAGCAGTACTTC. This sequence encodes CASSLDLAGFYEQYF. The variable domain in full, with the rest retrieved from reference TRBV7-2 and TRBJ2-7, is GAGVSQSPSNKVTEKGKDVELRCDPISGHTALYWYRQSLGQGLEFLIYFQGNSAPDKSGLPSDRFSAERTGGSVSTLTIQRTQQEDSAVYLCASSLDLAGFYEQYFGPGTRLTVT.

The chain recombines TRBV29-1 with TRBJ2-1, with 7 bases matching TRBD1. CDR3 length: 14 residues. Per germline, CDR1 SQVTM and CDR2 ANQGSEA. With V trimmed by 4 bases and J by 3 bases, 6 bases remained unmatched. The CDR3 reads CSVGQGMYYNEQFF. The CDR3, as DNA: TGCAGCGTTGGACAGGGAATGTACTACAATGAGCAGTTCTTC.

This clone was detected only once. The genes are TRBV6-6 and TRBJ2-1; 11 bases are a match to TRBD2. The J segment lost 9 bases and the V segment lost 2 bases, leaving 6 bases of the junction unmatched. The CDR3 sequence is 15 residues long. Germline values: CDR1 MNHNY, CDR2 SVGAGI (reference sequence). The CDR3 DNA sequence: TGTGCCAGCAGTTACGGGCTAGCGGGAGGTGGTGAGCAGTTCTTC. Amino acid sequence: CASSYGLAGGGEQFF.

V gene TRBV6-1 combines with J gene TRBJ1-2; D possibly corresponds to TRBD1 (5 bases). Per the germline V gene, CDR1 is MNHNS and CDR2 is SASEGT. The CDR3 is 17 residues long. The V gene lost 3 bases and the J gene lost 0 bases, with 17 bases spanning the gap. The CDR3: CASSERGAMLTNYGYTF. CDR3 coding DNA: TGTGCCAGCAGTGAGCGAGGGGCTATGCTTACTAACTATGGCTACACCTTC.

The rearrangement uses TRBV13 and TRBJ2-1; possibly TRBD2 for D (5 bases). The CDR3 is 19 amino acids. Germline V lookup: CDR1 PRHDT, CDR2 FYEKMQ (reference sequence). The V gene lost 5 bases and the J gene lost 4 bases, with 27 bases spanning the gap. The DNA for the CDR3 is TGTGCCAGCAGCCCCCCCGGACTTAGTAGCCCGGAATCGTACAATGAGCAGTTCTTC. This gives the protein CASSPPGLSSPESYNEQFF.

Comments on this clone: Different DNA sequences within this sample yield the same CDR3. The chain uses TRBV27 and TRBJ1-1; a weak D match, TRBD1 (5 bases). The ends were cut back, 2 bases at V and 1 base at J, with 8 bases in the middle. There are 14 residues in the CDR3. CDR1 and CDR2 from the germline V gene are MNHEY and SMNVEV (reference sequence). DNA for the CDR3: TGTGCCAGCAGTTTAGGGACGGGGAACACTGAAGCTTTCTTT. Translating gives CASSLGTGNTEAFF.

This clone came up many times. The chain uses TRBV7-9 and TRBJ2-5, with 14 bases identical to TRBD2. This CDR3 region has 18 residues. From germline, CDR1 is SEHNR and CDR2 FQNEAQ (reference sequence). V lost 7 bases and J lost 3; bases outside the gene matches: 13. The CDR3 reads CASNQRGAGLAGEETQYF. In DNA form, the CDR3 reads TGTGCCAGCAACCAACGGGGGGCGGGACTAGCGGGAGAAGAGACCCAGTACTTC.

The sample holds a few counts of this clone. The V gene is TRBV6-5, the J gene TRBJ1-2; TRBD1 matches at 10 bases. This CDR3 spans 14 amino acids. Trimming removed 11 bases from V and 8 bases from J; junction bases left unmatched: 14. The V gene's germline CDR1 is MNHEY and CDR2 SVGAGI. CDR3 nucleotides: TGTGCCTGCGAATGGGGACAGGGGACACGCGGCTACACCTTC. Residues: CACEWGQGTRGYTF.

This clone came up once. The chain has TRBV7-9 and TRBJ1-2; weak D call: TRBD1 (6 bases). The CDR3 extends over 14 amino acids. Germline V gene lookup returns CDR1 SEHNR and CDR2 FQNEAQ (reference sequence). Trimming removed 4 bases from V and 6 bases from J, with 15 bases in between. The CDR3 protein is CASSSVAGGDGYTF. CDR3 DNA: TGTGCCAGCAGCTCAGTCGCGGGGGGCGATGGCTACACCTTC.

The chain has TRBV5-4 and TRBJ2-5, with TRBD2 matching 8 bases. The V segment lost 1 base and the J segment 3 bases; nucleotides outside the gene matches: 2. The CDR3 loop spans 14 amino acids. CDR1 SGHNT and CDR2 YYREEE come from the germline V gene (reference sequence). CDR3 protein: CASSLSLAEETQYF. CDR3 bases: TGTGCCAGCAGCTTGTCACTAGCGGAAGAGACCCAGTACTTC.

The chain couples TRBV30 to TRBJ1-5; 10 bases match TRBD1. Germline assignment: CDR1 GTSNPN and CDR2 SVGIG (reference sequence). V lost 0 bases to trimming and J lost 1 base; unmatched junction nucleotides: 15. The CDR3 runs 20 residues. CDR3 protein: CAWSVGSSRTGGKSNQPQHF. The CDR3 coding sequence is TGTGCCTGGAGTGTAGGTAGTAGTAGGACAGGGGGTAAGAGCAATCAGCCCCAGCATTTT.

The CDR3 bases are TGTGCCAGCAGTTTGGCAGGGCATACATTGAATGGCTACACCTTC. Its translation: CASSLAGHTLNGYTF. V is TRBV28 and J is TRBJ1-2; D might be TRBD1 (5 bases). The CDR3 runs 15 residues. In germline, CDR1 is MDHEN, CDR2 SYDVKM. V was cut by 3 bases and J by 6 bases, with 17 bases left in between.

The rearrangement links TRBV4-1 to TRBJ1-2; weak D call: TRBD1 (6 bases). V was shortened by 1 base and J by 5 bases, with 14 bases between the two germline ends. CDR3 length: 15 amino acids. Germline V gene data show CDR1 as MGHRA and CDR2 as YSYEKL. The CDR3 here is CASSQGRQDSYGYTF. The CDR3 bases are TGCGCCAGCAGCCAAGGCCGACAGGATTCTTATGGCTACACCTTC.

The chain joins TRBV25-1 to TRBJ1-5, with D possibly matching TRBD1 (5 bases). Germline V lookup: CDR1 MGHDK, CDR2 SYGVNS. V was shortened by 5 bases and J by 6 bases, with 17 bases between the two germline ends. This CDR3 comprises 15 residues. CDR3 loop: CASSHGGKGAQPQHF. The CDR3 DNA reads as TGTGCCAGCAGTCACGGGGGAAAGGGTGCTCAGCCCCAGCATTTT.

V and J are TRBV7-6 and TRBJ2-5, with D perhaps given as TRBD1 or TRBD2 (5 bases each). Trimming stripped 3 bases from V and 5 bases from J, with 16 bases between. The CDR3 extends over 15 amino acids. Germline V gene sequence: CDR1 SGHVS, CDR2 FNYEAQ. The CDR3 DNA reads TGTGCCAGCAGCTTTACGAACGGGGCAAGGGAGACCCAGTACTTC. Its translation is CASSFTNGARETQYF.

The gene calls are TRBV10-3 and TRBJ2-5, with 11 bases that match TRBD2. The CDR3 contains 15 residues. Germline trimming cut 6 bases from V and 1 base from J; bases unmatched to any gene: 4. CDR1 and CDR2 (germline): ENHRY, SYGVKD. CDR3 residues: CAISKTSGIQETQYF. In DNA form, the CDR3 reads TGTGCCATCAGCAAGACTAGCGGGATCCAAGAGACCCAGTACTTC.

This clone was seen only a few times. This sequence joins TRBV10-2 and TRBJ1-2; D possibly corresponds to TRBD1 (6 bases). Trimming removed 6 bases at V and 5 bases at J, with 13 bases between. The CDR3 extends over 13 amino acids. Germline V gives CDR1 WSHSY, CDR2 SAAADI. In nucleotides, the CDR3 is TGCGCCAGCAGGGCTGACAGGTCGTATGGCTACACCTTC. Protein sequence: CASRADRSYGYTF.

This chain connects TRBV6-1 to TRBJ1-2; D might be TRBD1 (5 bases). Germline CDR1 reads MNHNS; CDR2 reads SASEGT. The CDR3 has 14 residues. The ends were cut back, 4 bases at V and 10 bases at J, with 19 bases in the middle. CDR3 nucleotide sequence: TGTGCCAGCAGTGTGTCGGGACCCGCAATTGACTACACCTTC. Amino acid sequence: CASSVSGPAIDYTF.

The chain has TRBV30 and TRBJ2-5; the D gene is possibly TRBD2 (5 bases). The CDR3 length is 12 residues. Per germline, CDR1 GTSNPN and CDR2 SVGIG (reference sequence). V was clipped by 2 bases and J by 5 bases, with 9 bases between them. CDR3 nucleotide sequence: TGTGCCTGGAGTCTAGCAACCGAGACCCAGTACTTC. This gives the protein CAWSLATETQYF.

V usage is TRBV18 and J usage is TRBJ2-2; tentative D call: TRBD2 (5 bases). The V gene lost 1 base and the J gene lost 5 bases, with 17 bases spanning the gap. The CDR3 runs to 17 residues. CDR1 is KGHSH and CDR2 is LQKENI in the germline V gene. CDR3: CASSPLAEGRRTGELFF. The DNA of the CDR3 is TGTGCCAGCTCACCACTGGCCGAGGGCCGCAGGACCGGGGAGCTGTTTTTT.

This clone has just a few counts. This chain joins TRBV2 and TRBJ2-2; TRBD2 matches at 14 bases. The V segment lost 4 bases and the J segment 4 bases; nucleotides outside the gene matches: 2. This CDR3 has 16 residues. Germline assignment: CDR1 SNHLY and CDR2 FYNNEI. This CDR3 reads CASSATSGRATGELFF. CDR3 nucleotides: TGTGCCAGCAGTGCGACTAGCGGGAGGGCCACCGGGGAGCTGTTTTTT.

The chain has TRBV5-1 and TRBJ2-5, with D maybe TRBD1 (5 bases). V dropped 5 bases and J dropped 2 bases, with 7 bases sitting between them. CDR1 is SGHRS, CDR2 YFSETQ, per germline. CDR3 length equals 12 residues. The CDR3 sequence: CASRQEQETQYF. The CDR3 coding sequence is TGCGCCAGCAGACAGGAACAAGAGACCCAGTACTTC. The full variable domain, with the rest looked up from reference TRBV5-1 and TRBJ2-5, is KAGVTQTPRYLIKTRGQQVTLSCSPISGHRSVSWYQQTPGQGLQFLFEYFSETQRNKGNFPGRFSGRQFSNSRSEMNVSTLELGDSALYLCASRQEQETQYFGPGTRLLVL.

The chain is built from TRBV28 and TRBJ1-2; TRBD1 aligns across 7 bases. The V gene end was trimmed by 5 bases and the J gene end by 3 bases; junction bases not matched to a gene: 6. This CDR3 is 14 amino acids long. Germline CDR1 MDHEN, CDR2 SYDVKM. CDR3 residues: CASSEGGSDYGYTF. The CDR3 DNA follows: TGTGCCAGCAGTGAAGGGGGCTCGGACTATGGCTACACCTTC.

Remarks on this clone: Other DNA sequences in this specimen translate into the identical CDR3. The DNA of the CDR3 is TGTGCCAGCCGACGGGACAGGGGCCAAGAGACCCAGTACTTC. It yields the protein CASRRDRGQETQYF. V usage is TRBV2 and J usage is TRBJ2-5, with TRBD1 matching 10 bases. This CDR3 contains 14 residues. From germline, CDR1 is SNHLY and CDR2 FYNNEI. Trimming took 8 bases from V and 1 from J; bases not matched to a gene: 4.